The source of this T cell receptor beta chain is a study of cytomegalovirus exposure and HLA in healthy donors (dated by TCRdb to 2015 to 2018). In terms of the full investigation: In an earlier analysis of 587 of the donors, 250 to 350 Gb of sequence data and 120 million or so unique TCR beta sequences from about 180 million T cells were reported. In an earlier analysis of over 550 of the donors, high-throughput TCR beta sequencing was used to judge whether each TCR beta V gene segment behaved as functional or pseudogenic. The aim of the study was to test whether cataloging public T cell receptors could identify signatures of past pathogen exposure. The T cell repertoires of about 700 subjects were profiled by immunosequencing and related to cytomegalovirus serostatus. About 310 gigabases of sequencing data and tens of millions of unique TCR sequences were included in an early release covering about 700 HLA-typed donors. Typing coverage differed by locus: A, B, C, DRB1 and DQB1 were typed in about 629-640 donors, DQA1 in 500 to 550, DPA1 in approximately 600, and DPB1 in approximately 450. To predict cytomegalovirus infection status, the study brought together high-throughput TCR immunosequencing, statistical association of individual TCRs with disease status, and machine learning. All discovery cohort repertoires had been generated using a single sequencing platform. In a later analysis, previously published TCR beta repertoires from 600 to 850 donors were re-analyzed and high-resolution HLA genotyping was added so that TCR occurrence patterns could be studied. Both class I and class II loci were covered by HLA typing, at four-digit resolution. Four or five DR-DQ haplotypes were handled as single units for association and clustering because linkage in the cohort was strong. A later genetic analysis used genome-wide SNP genotypes for about three fifths of the roughly 700 donors, treating that subset as a discovery cohort. Along with the roughly 610-subject first cohort, a separate validation cohort of over a hundred different subjects was used. Rather than using new phenotypic data, the later analysis identified candidate immune exposures from TCR beta sequences and from how often those sequences occurred across donors. The genetic ancestry cluster associated with self-reported Caucasian donors included over 80% of the roughly 400 genotyped donors. Among several hundred genotyped donors of the cohort, an average of approximately 200,000 unique TCR beta nucleotide sequences was sequenced per donor, of which about 19% were non-productive. Alongside the repertoire data, information on donor age, sex, ethnicity and CMV serostatus was compiled. Findings and caveats that apply to the study as a whole: Compared with the roughly 600-donor mean, donors in an Asian-associated ancestry cluster had fewer N-insertions in productive TCRs, according to a later genetic analysis. Only TCR beta chains were sequenced in this cohort, and the absence of alpha or paired-chain data limited detectable features. Because HLA typing was missing for some donors at each locus, association tests included only the typed subset. An association between a missense DCLRE1C variant and V-gene and J-gene trimming of TCR beta chains was found in a later genetic analysis and replicated in an independent cohort. A later analysis found that TCR association rates varied across HLA loci, with DRB1 alleles showing the most associated TCRs and HLA-C alleles the fewest. While some public TCRs were present in many individuals, most TCR sequences turned up only very rarely across donors. For the cohort, immune exposure information was limited to CMV serostatus. The sequencing pipeline was judged likely to have produced a cluster of highly shared sequence variants as a technical artifact. Several of the top co-occurrence clusters appeared to be linked to parvovirus B19, influenza, CMV and Epstein-Barr virus, according to a later analysis. In an earlier analysis of approximately 590 of the donors, most TCR beta V segments appeared in productive rearrangements about 87% or about 30% of the time, broadly matching IMGT annotations. In a later analysis, HLA-associated TCR beta chains showed more clonal expansion and lower generation probabilities than non-associated chains that were equally common. Because counts were too low, roughly 18 rarely observed V segments, including chromosome 9 orphons, were left out of the earlier analysis of a few hundred of the donors. In a later analysis, 15,000 to 20,000 TCR beta sequences were associated with specific HLA alleles at a false discovery rate of 0.05. A further reported finding was that TCR beta sequences accurately predicted the HLA-A and HLA-B alleles for most subjects in the first cohort. According to the authors, the approach could potentially be generalized to other disease states and immunological phenotypes. Most CMV-associated TCR beta chains appeared to be HLA-restricted in a later analysis, and the HLA associations seemed to be driven largely by CMV exposure. Some IMGT-functional V segments, including TRBV6-2 and TRBV6-3, could not be distinguished by the 87-base-pair reads and were therefore excluded. A few of the identified cytomegalovirus-associated TCR beta chains were confirmed in vitro to be specific for cytomegalovirus antigens. The study listed 170 or so TCR beta chains as associated with cytomegalovirus. Roughly uniform sequencing depth across donors was assumed in presence/absence analyses, although this assumption may not hold. Correlated functional status among segregating V segments might be attributable to linkage disequilibrium, but an unknown experimental factor could not be ruled out. The classifier was reported to diagnose cytomegalovirus status with high specificity and sensitivity in both the original and validation cohorts. Assigning TCR associations to individual alleles was difficult when HLA alleles, especially DR and DQ, strongly co-occurred.

Counted from cysteine to phenylalanine, this CDR3 has 16 amino acids. The sequence is cut down to CDR3 DNA, 48 bases in frame from base 1. V loses 3 bases at its end and J loses 6 bases; junction bases beyond the gene matches: 11. The germline V gene sets CDR1 to MNHEY and CDR2 to SVGAGI. In this sample, this clone turned up once. Its antigen target is currently unknown. Base qualities are not at hand, and no much larger clone is one base apart. The cohort consisted of 670 or so healthy bone marrow donors. All cohort members were sampled while nominally healthy, although unrecorded immune exposures were likely present. The donor tested CMV seropositive, placing the donor among the roughly 270 seropositive members of the cohort. A peripheral blood sample was collected from each donor, and TCR beta sequencing was performed on peripheral blood mononuclear cells. Genomic DNA extraction from the blood cell samples was performed with the Qiagen DNeasy Blood Extraction Kit.

The library was generated by the immunoSEQ multiplex PCR assay. For the multiplex PCR, a mixture combining 60 forward primers for TCR Vbeta segments and 13 reverse primers for TCR Jbeta segments was used. Amplification of the CDR3 region of rearranged TCR beta genes was performed with a multiplex PCR assay on genomic DNA. Amplified TCR beta libraries were sequenced as 87-base-pair reads on the Illumina HiSeq System. As for how the authors treated the data: Across the 600 to 700 repertoires, a later analysis counted 78 million or so unique TCR beta chains, around 11 million of which were shared by at least two donors. To remove PCR and sequencing errors, raw reads were error-corrected and collapsed into unique sequences using a nearest-neighbor algorithm that merged closely related sequences. V, D and J gene segments were assigned by aligning CDR3 sequences to IMGT reference sequences. For a sequence to be retained, at least a six-nucleotide match to both a V gene segment and a J gene segment was required. Rearrangements were called productive when the CDR3 lacked stop codons and stayed in frame with V and J; all others were non-productive. CDR3 was defined by IMGT convention, running from the second conserved V-encoded cysteine to the conserved J-encoded phenylalanine. Sequences without an unambiguous match to a single V gene segment were excluded from the earlier analysis of a few hundred of the donors. In an earlier analysis of a few hundred of the donors, a V segment was called functional when productive rearrangements were above 56.7%, and segregating when the standard deviation between donors exceeded 5%. A statistical classification framework was built to diagnose cytomegalovirus status from the catalog of TCR beta chain sequences. V and J gene assignment, in a later analysis, came from comparing TCR nucleotide sequences with IMGT/GENE-DB human TR gene sequences. Using the TCRdist pipeline, a later analysis assigned CDR3 sequences along with most-parsimonious VDJ recombination scenarios. In a later analysis, each TCR beta chain was defined by its CDR3 amino acid sequence together with its V-gene family, and reads lacking a unique V-gene family were excluded. To address suspected cross-contamination and a sequencing artifact, a later analysis removed 550 to 750 highly shared, low-generation-probability nucleotide sequences. A later analysis calculated a clonal expansion index for each public chain from normalized within-repertoire ranks of inferred template counts. In a later analysis, generation probabilities were computed using a VDJ recombination model fitted to out-of-frame rearrangements, and the results were checked against IGoR. A later analysis scored TCR-TCR, TCR-HLA and TCR-CMV co-occurrence with hypergeometric tests, applying a repertoire-size bias correction to TCR pairs. False discovery rates were estimated in a later analysis by permuting HLA or CMV assignments 20 times. In a later analysis, co-occurring TCRs were grouped with DBSCAN, and TCRdist sequence similarity was added when clustering was performed within HLA-allele-positive subsets. For co-occurrence clustering, repertoires with fewer than 30,000 or more than 120,000 public chains were excluded, along with five repertoires with anomalous nucleotide sharing. Imported from immuneACCESS, the table was reduced by TCRdb to in-frame sequences with V and J called. These copies leave out some clones; in studies compared against another copy, an unresolved V gene accounts for under half, and the cause of the remainder is not known. That table gives V, J and clone size, and the DNA gave D and trimming. For this sample the table gives about 160,000 clones, of which 83% were detected only once. The leading ten clones occupy over 4% of the sample.

This receptor was taken from a man aged 45-60 years in good health and CMV-seropositive. Sample: PBMCs. This sequence uses TRBV6-5 and TRBJ1-2, with TRBD1 identical over 9 junction bases. The CDR3 is CASSYSGTQGADGYTF. The DNA is TGTGCCAGCAGTTATTCCGGCACACAGGGGGCTGATGGCTACACCTTC.